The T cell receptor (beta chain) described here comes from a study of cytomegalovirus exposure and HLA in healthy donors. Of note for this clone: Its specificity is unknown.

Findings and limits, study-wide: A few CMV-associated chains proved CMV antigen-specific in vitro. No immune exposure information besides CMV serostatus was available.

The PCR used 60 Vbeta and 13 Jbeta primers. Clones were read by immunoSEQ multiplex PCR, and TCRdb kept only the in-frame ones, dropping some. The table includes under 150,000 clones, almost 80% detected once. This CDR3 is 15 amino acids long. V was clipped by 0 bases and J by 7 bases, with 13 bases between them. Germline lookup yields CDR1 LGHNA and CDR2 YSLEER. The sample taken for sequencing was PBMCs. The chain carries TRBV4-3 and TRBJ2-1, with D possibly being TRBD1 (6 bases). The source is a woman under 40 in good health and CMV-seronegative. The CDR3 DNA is TGCGCCAGCAGCCAAGATCAAAGGGGGTTAAATGAGCAGTTCTTC. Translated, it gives CASSQDQRGLNEQFF.